This T cell receptor (beta chain) appears in the sequencing data of a study of neoadjuvant anti-PD-1 for oral cavity cancer (dated by TCRdb to 2020 to 2022). Background on the whole study: Three to four biweekly doses of nivolumab at 3 mg/kg were mostly administered to patients before curative-intent surgical resection. For patients who did not progress, a fourth nivolumab dose was given around day 43, followed by definitive surgical resection on days 50-56. Under RECIST 1.1, a patient counted as a responder if showing complete response, partial response or stable disease, and as a non-responder if showing progression. The parent correlative cohort had eleven to twelve patients and a response rate of about 31%. Broad study findings and their caveats: Higher pretreatment blood Treg/Th17 ratios correlated with higher pretreatment blood TCRbeta clonality and lower post-treatment tumor TCRbeta clonality. Only a few patients per response group were included in the TCR analyses, and larger cohorts for validation were called for by the authors. Within PBMCs, T cell clonality (Gini index) was significantly higher in non-responders than responders after neoadjuvant nivolumab.

The CDR3 sequence holds 16 residues, the cysteine and phenylalanine included. The read is trimmed to its CDR3 DNA, 48 bases read in frame from base 1. Sequences MGHRA (CDR1) and YSYEKL (CDR2) are obtained from the germline V gene. Trimming costs V 4 bases and J 5 bases, and their ends lie 17 bases apart. The time point label, read with the paper, signifies: after neoadjuvant nivolumab, at surgical resection. None of the patients had received prior systemic or radiation treatment, and all were newly diagnosed with stage II-IVA oral cavity squamous cell carcinoma. Everyone in the cohort had locally advanced, HPV-negative oral cavity squamous cell carcinoma. Peripheral blood mononuclear cells were analyzed directly and were not maintained or expanded in culture. The samples were obtained from a longitudinal correlative study of a single-arm phase II trial testing neoadjuvant nivolumab in oral cavity squamous cell carcinoma. Genomic DNA-based TCRbeta sequencing was performed on subject-matched pre- and post-treatment PBMCs and tumors from three responders and three non-responders. Peripheral blood mononuclear cells were collected before nivolumab treatment and again after treatment, at the time of surgery. Genomic DNA was isolated from PBMCs using the Maxwell RSC DNA from Cells kit.

For deep sequencing, PBMC libraries mostly used about 500 ng of input genomic DNA, with six replicates for each sample. The immunoSEQ hsTCRbeta kit was used to prepare TCRbeta libraries according to the manufacturer's instructions. Sequencing of the completed libraries took place using an Illumina NovaSeq 6000 S4 flow cell after they had been pooled to roughly 2.9 nM. Per the authors' processing: The immunoSEQ Analyzer was used for raw data preprocessing and quality control. The analysis was restricted to productive rearrangements, with each unique CDR3 amino acid sequence defining a clonotype. Repertoire clonality was estimated as the Gini-Simpson index, computed with the R package tcR. Student's t test was used to compare Gini indices, and Pearson correlation was used to assess associations with tumor size change. TCRdb's version of the immuneACCESS table is confined to in-frame rearrangements and falls short of the full clone set. An unresolved V gene accounts for under half of the shortfall where checked; the remainder is of unknown origin. For V, J and clone size, that table is used; D and trimming come from the DNA. The sample has 40,000 to 50,000 clones on record, about three quarters of them singletons. Clones ranked in the top ten supply 4% to 5% of the sample.

A remark on this clone: There is no known antigen for this receptor. Per-base quality was not reported, and no clone a single base away is much larger than it.

The rearranged chain carries TRBV4-1 and TRBJ1-4; TRBD1 is perhaps the D gene, given 5 matching bases. The sequencing used PBMCs, collected after nivolumab (anti-PD-1) treatment. This TCR was recovered from a person aged 35-79 years with oral cavity squamous cell carcinoma. The CDR3 sequence is CASSRLGWGLNEKLFF. The bases read TGCGCCAGCAGCCGACTAGGGTGGGGCCTCAATGAAAAACTGTTTTTT.